The TCR beta chain described here comes from a study of shared clonotypes between healthy human individuals. The overall study: Plates per donor: three CD4 naive, three CD4 memory, two CD8 naive, one CD8 memory. General study findings and limits: It was the non-shared clonotypes that had lower generation probabilities than clonotypes shared by all four donors. Enrolling few donors narrowed the genetic and exposure-history diversity that was represented. Estimated clonotype richness was generally higher in naive than memory subsets.

Some clones are missing from TCRdb's copy, which holds only in-frame ones; the method was immunoSEQ multiplex PCR. The sample carries around 2,000,000 clones, roughly 94% recorded once. Points on this clone: Its specificity is not known.

Sequencing input: naive CD4+ T cells sorted from blood. The subset is: CD45RA+ positively selected. The receptor comes from a man aged 18 to 30 in good health.

Written as DNA, the CDR3 is TGTGCCAGCAGTGACCTTGGGACTCCACCCTACGAGCAGTACTTC. Amino acid sequence: CASSDLGTPPYEQYF. This chain connects TRBV6-1 to TRBJ2-7; tentatively, D is TRBD2 (6 bases). Trimming left V 3 bases short and J 2 bases short, with 14 bases between. The CDR3 is 15 residues long. Germline V gene sequence: CDR1 MNHNS, CDR2 SASEGT.